What follows describes a single T cell receptor beta chain. Antigen unknown. Using immunoSEQ multiplex PCR, the repertoire was profiled, and TCRdb retains in-frame clones only, with some absent. The sample consists of around 1,100,000 clones, roughly 80% of them appearing once. Germline V gene lookup returns CDR1 SGHTA and CDR2 FQGNSA. The CDR3 covers 17 residues. The V end lost 5 bases, the J end lost 5 bases, and 21 bases lay between the germline ends. The data are from a study of shared clonotypes between healthy human individuals. General study results and limits: Among a handful of donors, roughly 5% of naive CD4 clonotypes were found in common.

The sequence derives from a man aged 18 to 30 in good health. Some clones in this sample may be carry-over from other donors' samples. The rearrangement links TRBV7-2 to TRBJ2-2, with D tentatively TRBD1 (7 bases). The sample comprised memory CD4+ T cells from PBMCs. Subset in this sample: CD45RA-negative fraction. CDR3 amino acids: CASSLLPWTGGTGELFF. As DNA, the CDR3 is TGTGCCAGCAGCCTGCTACCATGGACAGGAGGGACCGGGGAGCTGTTTTTT.